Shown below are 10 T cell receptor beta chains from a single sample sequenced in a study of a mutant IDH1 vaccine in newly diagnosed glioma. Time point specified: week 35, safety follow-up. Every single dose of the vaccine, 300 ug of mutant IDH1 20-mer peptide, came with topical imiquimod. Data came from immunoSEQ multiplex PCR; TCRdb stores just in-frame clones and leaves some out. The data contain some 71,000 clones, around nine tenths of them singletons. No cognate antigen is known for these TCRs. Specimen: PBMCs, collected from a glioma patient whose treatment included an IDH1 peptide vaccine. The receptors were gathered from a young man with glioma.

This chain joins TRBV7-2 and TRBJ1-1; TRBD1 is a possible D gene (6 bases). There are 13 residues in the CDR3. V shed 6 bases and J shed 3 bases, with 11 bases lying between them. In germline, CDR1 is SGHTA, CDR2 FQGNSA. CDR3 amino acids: CASSSNRDTEAFF. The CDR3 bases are TGTGCCAGCAGTTCTAACAGGGACACTGAAGCTTTCTTT.

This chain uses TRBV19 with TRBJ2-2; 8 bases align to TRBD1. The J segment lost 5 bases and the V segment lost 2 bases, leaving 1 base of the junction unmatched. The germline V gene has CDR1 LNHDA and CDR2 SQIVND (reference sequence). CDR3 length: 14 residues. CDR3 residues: CASSIQGATGELFF. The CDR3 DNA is TGTGCCAGTAGTATACAGGGGGCTACCGGGGAGCTGTTTTTT.

The CDR3: CASSLLGGTYEQYF. For the CDR3, the DNA is TGCGCCAGCAGCTTGCTTGGGGGAACCTACGAGCAGTACTTC. The V call is TRBV5-1, the J call TRBJ2-7; D is perhaps TRBD1 or TRBD2 (5 bases each). Per the germline V gene, CDR1 is SGHRS and CDR2 is YFSETQ. V shed 1 base and J shed 2 bases, with 10 bases lying between them. This CDR3 has 14 residues. The whole variable domain, remainder taken from reference TRBV5-1 and TRBJ2-7, is KAGVTQTPRYLIKTRGQQVTLSCSPISGHRSVSWYQQTPGQGLQFLFEYFSETQRNKGNFPGRFSGRQFSNSRSEMNVSTLELGDSALYLCASSLLGGTYEQYFGPGTRLTVT.

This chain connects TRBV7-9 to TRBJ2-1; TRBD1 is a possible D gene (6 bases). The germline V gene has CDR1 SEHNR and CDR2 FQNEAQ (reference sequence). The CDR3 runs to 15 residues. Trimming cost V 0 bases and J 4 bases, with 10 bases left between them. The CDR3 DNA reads TGTGCCAGCAGCTTAGCGGCAGGGGCATACAATGAGCAGTTCTTC. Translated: CASSLAAGAYNEQFF.

The CDR3 is CASRGLEETQYF. The CDR3 DNA reads TGTGCCAGTCGCGGTTTGGAAGAGACCCAGTACTTC. This rearrangement joins TRBV19 to TRBJ2-5; D ambiguous. The CDR3 has 12 residues. Trimming left V 8 bases short and J 3 bases short, with 10 bases between. Germline CDR1 reads LNHDA; CDR2 reads SQIVND (reference sequence).

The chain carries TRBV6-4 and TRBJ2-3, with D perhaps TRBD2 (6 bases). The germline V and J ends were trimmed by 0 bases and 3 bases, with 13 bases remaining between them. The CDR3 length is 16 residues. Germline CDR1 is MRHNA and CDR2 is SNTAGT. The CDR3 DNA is TGTGCCAGCAGTGACTCGATACAAGGAGGGACAGATACGCAGTATTTT. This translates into CASSDSIQGGTDTQYF.

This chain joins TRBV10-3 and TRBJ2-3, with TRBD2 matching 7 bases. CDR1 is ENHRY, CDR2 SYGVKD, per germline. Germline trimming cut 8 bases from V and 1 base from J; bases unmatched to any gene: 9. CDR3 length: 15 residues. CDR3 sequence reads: CAISAGLDGTDTQYF. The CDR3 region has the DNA TGTGCCATCTCCGCAGGACTAGATGGCACAGATACGCAGTATTTT.

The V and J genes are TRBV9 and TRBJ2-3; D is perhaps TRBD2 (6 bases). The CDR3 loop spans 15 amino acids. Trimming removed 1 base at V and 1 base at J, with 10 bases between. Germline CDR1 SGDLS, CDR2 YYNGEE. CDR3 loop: CASSVYASGTDTQYF. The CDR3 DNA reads TGTGCCAGCAGCGTATATGCTAGCGGCACAGATACGCAGTATTTT.

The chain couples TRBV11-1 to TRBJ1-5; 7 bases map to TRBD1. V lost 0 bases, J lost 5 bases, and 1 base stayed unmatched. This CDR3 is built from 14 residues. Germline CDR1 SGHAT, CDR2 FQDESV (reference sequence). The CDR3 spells CASSLAGTDQPQHF. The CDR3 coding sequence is TGTGCCAGCAGCTTAGCCGGGACAGATCAGCCCCAGCATTTT.

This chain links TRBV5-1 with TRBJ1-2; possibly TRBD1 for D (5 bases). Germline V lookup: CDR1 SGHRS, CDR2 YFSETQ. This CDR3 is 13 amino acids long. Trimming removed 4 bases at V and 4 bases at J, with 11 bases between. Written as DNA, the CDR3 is TGCGCCAGCAGCCCGCGGACAACCTATGGCTACACCTTC. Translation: CASSPRTTYGYTF. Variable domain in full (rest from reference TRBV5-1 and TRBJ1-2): KAGVTQTPRYLIKTRGQQVTLSCSPISGHRSVSWYQQTPGQGLQFLFEYFSETQRNKGNFPGRFSGRQFSNSRSEMNVSTLELGDSALYLCASSPRTTYGYTFGSGTRLTVV.